Sequencing of this T cell receptor (beta chain) was carried out in a study of blood T cell repertoires in COVID-19. Clones were sequenced by immunoSEQ multiplex PCR, and TCRdb holds only the in-frame ones, with some missing. The table shows 200,000 to 250,000 clones, with about 86% occurring only once. In germline, CDR1 is SGHRS, CDR2 YFSETQ. The CDR3 sequence is 14 residues long. V shed 4 bases and J 1 base; nucleotides not matched to a gene: 5. This TCR came from a woman in her forties with acute COVID-19. Sequenced material: PBMCs or T cells enriched from blood (not recorded which). The genes are TRBV5-1 and TRBJ2-7; 7 positions match TRBD2. CDR3 amino acids: CASSPGLLSYEQYF. In DNA, the CDR3 is TGCGCCAGCAGCCCGGGACTACTTTCCTACGAGCAGTACTTC.